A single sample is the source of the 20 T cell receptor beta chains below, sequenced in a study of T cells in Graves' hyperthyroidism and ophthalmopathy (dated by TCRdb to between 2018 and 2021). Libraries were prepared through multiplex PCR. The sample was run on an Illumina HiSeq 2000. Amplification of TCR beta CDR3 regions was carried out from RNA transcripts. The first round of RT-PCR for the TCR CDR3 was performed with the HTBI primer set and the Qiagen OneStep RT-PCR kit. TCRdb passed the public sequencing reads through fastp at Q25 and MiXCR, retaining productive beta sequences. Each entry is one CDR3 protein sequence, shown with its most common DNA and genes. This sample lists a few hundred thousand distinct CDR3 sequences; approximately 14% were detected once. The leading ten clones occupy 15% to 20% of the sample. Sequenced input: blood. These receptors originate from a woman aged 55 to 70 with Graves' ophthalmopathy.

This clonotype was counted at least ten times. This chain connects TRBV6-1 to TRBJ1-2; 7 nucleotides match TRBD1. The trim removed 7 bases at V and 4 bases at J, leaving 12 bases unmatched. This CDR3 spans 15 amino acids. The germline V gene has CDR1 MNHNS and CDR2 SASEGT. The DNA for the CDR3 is TGTGCCAGCATAAGACAGGGTGAAAGGGTCTATGGCTACACCTTC. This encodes CASIRQGERVYGYTF.

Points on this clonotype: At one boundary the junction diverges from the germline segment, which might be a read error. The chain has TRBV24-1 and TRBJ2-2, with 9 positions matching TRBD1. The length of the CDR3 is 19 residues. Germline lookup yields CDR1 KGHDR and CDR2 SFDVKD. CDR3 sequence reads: CATSDLQWVGQGGTEELFF. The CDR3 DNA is TGTGCCACCAGTGATTTGCAGTGGGTGGGACAGGGCGGCACCGAGGAGCTGTTTTTT.

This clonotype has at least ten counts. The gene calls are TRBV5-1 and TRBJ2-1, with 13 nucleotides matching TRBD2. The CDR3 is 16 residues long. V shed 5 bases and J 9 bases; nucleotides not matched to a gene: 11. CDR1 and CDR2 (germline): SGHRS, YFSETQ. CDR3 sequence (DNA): TGCGCCAGCAGGCGGGGACTAGCGGGGAGAGGGGGTGAGCAGTTCTTC. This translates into CASRRGLAGRGGEQFF.

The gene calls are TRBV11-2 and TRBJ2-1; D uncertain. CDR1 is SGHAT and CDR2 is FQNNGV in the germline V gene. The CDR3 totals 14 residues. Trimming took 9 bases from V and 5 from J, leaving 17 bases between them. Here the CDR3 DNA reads TGTGCCAGTTCCTGGGGTGGACCGCACAATGAGCAGTTCTTC. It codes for CASSWGGPHNEQFF.

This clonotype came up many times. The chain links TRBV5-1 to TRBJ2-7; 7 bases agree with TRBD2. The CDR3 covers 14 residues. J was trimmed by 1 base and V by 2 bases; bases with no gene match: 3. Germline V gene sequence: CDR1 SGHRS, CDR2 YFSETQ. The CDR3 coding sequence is TGCGCCAGCAGCTTCCTAGCGGCGTCCTACGAGCAGTACTTC. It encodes CASSFLAASYEQYF.

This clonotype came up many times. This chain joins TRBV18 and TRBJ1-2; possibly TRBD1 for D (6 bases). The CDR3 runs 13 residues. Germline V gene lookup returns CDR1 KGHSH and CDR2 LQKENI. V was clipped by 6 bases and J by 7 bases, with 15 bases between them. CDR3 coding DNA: TGTGCCAGCTCTTATAACAGGGATGGTGGCTACACCTTC. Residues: CASSYNRDGGYTF.

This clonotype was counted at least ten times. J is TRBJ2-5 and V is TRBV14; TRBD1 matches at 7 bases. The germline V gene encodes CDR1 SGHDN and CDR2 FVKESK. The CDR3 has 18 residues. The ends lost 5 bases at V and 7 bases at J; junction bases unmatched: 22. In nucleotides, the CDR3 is TGTGCCAGCAGCGGAAGGGACAGCAGCCAAGATCGTAGGACGACCCAGTACTTC. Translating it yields CASSGRDSSQDRRTTQYF.

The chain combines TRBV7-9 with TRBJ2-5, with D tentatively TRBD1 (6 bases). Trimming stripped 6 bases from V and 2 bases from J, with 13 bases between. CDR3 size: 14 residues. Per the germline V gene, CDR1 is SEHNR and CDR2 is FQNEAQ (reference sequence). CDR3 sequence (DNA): TGTGCCAGCAGTTCCGACAGGCTACAAGAGACCCAGTACTTC. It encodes CASSSDRLQETQYF.

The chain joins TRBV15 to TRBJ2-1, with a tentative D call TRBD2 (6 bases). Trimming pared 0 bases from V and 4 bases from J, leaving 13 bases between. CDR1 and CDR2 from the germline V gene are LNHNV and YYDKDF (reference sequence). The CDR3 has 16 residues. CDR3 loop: CATSREGLAYYNEQFF. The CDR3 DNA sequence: TGTGCCACCAGCAGAGAAGGGCTAGCGTATTACAATGAGCAGTTCTTC.

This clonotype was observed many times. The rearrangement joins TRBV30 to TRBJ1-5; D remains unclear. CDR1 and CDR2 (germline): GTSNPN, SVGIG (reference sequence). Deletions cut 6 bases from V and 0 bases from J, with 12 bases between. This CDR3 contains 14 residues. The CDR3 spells CACQPLNSNQPQHF. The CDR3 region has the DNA TGTGCCTGCCAGCCCCTAAATAGCAATCAGCCCCAGCATTTT.

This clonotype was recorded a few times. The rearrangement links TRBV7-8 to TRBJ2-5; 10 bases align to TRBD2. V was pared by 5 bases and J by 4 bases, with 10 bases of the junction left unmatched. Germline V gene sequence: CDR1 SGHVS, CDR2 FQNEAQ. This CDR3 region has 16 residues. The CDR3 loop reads CASSDLLAGVSETQYF. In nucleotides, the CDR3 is TGTGCCAGCAGCGACCTCCTAGCGGGAGTTTCAGAGACCCAGTACTTC.

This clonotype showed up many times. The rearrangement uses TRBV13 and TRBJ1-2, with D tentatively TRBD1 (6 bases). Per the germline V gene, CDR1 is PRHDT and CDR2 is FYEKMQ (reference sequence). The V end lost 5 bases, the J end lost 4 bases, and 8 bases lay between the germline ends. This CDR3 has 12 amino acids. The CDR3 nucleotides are TGTGCCAGCAGCCCGGACAGCTATGGCTACACCTTC. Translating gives CASSPDSYGYTF.

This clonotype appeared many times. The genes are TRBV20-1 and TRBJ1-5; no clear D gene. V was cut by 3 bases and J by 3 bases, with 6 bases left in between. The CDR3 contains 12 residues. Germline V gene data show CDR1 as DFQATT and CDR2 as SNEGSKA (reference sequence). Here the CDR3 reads CSARDFNQPQHF. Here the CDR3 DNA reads TGCAGTGCTAGGGACTTCAATCAGCCCCAGCATTTT.

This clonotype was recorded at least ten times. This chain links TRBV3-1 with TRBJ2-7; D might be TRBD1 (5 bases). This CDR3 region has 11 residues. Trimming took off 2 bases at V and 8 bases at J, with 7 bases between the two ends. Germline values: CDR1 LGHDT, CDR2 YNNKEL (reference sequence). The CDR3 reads CASSQQGKQYF. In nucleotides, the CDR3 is TGTGCCAGCAGCCAACAGGGAAAGCAGTACTTC.

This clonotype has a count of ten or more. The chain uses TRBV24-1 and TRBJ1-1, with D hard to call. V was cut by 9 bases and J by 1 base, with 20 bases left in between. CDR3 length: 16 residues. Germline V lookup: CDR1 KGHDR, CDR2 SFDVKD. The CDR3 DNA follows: TGTGCCACCCCAATGCCAGGCGCTATTTCGAACACTGAAGCTTTCTTT. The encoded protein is CATPMPGAISNTEAFF.

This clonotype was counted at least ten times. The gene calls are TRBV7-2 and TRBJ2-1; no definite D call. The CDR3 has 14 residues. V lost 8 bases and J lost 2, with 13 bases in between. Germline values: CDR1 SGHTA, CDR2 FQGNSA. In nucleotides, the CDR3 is TGTGCCAGCGCCATGGGATTGGCCTACAATGAGCAGTTCTTC. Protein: CASAMGLAYNEQFF.

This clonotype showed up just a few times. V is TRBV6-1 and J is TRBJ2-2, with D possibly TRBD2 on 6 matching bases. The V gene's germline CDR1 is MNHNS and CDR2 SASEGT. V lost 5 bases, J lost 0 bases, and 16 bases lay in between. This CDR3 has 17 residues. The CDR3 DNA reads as TGTGCCAGCAGTTACCTTACGGACTACTCGAACACCGGGGAGCTGTTTTTT. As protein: CASSYLTDYSNTGELFF.

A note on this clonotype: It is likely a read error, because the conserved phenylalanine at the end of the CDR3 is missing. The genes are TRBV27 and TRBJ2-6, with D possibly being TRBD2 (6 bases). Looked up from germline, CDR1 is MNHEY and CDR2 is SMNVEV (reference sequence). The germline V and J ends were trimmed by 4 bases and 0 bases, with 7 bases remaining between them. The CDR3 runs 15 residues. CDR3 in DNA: TGTGCCAGCAGTTGGGGGGTCTCTGGGGCCAACGTCCTGACTCTC. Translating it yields CASSWGVSGANVLTL.

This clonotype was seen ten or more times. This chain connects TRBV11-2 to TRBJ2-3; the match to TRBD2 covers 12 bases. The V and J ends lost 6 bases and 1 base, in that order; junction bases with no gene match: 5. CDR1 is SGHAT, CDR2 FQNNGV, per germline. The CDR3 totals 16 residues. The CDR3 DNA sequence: TGTGCCAGCAGACTAGCGGGAGGCCGAGGCACAGATACGCAGTATTTT. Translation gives CASRLAGGRGTDTQYF.

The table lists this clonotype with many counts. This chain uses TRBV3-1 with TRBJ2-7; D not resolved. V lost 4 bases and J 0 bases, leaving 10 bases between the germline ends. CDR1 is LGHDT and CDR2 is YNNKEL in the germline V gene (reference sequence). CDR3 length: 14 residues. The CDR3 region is CASSLRQNSYEQYF. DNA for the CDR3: TGTGCCAGCAGCCTACGGCAGAACTCCTACGAGCAGTACTTC.